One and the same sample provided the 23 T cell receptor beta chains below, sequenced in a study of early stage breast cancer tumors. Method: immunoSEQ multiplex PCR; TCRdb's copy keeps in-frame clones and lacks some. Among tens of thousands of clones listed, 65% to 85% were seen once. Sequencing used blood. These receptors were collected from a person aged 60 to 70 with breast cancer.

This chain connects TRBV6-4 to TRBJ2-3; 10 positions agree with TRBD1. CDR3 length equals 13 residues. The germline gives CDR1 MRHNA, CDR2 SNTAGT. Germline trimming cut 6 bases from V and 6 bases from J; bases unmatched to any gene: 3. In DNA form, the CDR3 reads TGTGCCAGCAGCGGACAGGGGGGGGATACGCAGTATTTT. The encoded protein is CASSGQGGDTQYF.

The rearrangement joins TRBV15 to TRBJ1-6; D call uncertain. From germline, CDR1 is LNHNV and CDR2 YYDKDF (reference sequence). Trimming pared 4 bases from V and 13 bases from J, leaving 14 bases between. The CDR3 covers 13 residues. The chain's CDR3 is CATSKFRPSPLHF. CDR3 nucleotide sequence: TGTGCCACCAGCAAGTTCCGTCCATCGCCCCTCCACTTT.

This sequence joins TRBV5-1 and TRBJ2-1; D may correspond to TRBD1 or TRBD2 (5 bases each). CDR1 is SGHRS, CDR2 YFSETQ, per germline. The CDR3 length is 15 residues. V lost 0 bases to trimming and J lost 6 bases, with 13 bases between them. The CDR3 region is CASSLGGMEVNEQFF. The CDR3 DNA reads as TGCGCCAGCAGCTTGGGGGGGATGGAGGTCAATGAGCAGTTCTTC.

The CDR3 is CASSAFSGLYEQYF. The CDR3 region has the DNA TGTGCCAGCAGTGCCTTTTCGGGGCTCTACGAGCAGTACTTC. J is TRBJ2-7 and V is TRBV2; D assignment may be TRBD1 or TRBD2 (5 bases each). Germline V CDR1 and CDR2: SNHLY, FYNNEI. This CDR3 has 14 residues. V lost 4 bases to trimming and J lost 3 bases, with 13 bases between them. The complete variable domain, with remaining parts taken from reference TRBV2 and TRBJ2-7, reads EPEVTQTPSHQVTQMGQEVILRCVPISNHLYFYWYRQILGQKVEFLVSFYNNEISEKSEIFDDQFSVERPDGSNFTLKIRSTKLEDSAMYFCASSAFSGLYEQYFGPGTRLTVT.

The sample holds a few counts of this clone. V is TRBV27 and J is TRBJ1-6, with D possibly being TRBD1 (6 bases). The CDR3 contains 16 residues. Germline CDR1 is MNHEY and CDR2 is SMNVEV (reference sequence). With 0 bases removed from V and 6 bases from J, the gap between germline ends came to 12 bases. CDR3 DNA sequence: TGTGCCAGCAGTTTATCGGCGGGGGCCCCTAATTCACCCCTCCACTTT. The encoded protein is CASSLSAGAPNSPLHF.

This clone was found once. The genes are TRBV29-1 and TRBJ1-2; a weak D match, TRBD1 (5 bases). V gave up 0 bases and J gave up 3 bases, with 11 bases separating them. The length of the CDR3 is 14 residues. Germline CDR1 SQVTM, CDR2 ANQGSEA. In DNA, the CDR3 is TGCAGCGTTGAAGATCGGGGGGGGTACTATGGCTACACCTTC. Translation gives CSVEDRGGYYGYTF.

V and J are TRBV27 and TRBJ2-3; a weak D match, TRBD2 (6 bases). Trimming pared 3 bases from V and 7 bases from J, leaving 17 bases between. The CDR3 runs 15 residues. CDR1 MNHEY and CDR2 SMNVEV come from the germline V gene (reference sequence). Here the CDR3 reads CASSFSRGRPNTQYF. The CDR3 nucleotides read TGTGCCAGCAGTTTCTCGCGGGGAAGGCCCAATACGCAGTATTTT.

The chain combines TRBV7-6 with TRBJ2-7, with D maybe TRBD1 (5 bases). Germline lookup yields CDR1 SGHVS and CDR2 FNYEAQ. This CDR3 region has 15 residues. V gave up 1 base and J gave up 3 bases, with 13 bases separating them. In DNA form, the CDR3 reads TGTGCCAGCAGCTTAGAAATAGGGGCGGACTACGAGCAGTACTTC. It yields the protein CASSLEIGADYEQYF.

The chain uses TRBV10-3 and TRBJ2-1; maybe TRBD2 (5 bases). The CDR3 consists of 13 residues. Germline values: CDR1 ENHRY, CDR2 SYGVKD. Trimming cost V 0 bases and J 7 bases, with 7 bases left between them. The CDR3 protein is CAISESRDNEQFF. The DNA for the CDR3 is TGTGCCATCAGTGAGTCTCGGGATAATGAGCAGTTCTTC.

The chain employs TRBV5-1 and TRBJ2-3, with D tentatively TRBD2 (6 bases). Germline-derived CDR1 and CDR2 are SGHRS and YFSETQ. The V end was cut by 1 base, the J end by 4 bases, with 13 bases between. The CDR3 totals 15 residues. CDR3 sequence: CASSLSGVGADTQYF. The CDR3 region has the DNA TGCGCCAGCAGCTTGTCGGGGGTTGGGGCAGATACGCAGTATTTT.

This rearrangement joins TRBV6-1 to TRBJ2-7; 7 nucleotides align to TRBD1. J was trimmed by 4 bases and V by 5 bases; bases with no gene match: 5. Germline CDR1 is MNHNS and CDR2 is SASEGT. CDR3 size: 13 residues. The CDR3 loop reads CASSSKTGYEQYF. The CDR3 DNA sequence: TGTGCCAGCAGTTCAAAGACAGGGTACGAGCAGTACTTC.

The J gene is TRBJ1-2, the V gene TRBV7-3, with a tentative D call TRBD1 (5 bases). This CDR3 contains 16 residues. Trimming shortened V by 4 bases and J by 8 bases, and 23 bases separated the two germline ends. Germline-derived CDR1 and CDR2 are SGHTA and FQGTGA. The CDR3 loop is CASSSGLGGASGGYTF. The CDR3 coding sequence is TGTGCCAGCAGCTCCGGCCTGGGGGGTGCTTCAGGGGGCTACACCTTC.

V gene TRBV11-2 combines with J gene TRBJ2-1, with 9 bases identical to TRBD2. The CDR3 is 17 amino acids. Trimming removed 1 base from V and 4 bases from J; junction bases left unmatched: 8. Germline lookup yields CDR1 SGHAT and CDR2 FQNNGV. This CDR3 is CASSLGGGAPPYNEQFF. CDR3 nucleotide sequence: TGTGCCAGCAGCTTAGGCGGGGGGGCTCCCCCTTACAATGAGCAGTTCTTC. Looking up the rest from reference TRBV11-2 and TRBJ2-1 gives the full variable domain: EAGVAQSPRYKIIEKRQSVAFWCNPISGHATLYWYQQILGQGPKLLIQFQNNGVVDDSQLPKDRFSAERLKGVDSTLKIQPAKLEDSAVYLCASSLGGGAPPYNEQFFGPGTRLTVL.

The CDR3 loop is CASSSRPGANTGELFF. The CDR3 DNA follows: TGTGCCAGCAGCTCCAGACCGGGAGCGAACACCGGGGAGCTGTTTTTT. The gene calls are TRBV7-2 and TRBJ2-2, with D tentatively TRBD2 (6 bases). With 4 bases removed from V and 0 bases from J, the gap between germline ends came to 12 bases. The CDR3 has 16 residues. Per germline, CDR1 SGHTA and CDR2 FQGNSA.

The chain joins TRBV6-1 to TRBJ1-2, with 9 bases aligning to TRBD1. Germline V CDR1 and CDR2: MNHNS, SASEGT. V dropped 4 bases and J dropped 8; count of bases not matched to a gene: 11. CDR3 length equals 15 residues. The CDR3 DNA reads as TGTGCCAGCAGTGCGTGGGACAGGGCGAGAGGGGGCTACACCTTC. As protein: CASSAWDRARGGYTF.

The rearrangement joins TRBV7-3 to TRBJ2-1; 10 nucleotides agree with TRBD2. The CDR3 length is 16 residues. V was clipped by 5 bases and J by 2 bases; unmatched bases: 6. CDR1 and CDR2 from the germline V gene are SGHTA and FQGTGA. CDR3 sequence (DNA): TGTGCCAGCAGCGAGCTAGCGGGAGCTGCCTACAATGAGCAGTTCTTC. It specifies CASSELAGAAYNEQFF.

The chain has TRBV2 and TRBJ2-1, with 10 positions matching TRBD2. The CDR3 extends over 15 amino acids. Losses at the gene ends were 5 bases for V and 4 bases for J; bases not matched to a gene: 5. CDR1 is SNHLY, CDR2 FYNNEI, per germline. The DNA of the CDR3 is TGTGCCAGCAGTAACCTAGCGGGGGCTTACAATGAGCAGTTCTTC. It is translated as CASSNLAGAYNEQFF.

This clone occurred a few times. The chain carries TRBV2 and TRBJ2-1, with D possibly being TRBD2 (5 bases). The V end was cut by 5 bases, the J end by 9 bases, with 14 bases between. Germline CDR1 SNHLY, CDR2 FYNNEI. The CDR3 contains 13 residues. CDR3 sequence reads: CASSSLGSGEQFF. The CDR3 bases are TGTGCCAGCAGTAGTCTAGGAAGCGGTGAGCAGTTCTTC.

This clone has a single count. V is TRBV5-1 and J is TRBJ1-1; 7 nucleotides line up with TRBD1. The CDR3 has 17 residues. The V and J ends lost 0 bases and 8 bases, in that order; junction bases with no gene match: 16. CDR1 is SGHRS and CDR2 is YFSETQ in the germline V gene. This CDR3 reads CASSLVWTGRSRIEAFF. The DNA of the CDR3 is TGCGCCAGCAGCTTGGTATGGACAGGCCGGTCCCGAATCGAAGCTTTCTTT.

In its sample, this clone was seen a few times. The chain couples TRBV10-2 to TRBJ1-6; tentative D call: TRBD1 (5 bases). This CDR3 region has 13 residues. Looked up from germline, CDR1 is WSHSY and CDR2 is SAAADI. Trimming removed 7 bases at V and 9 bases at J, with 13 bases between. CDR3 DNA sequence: TGCGCCAGCACTGGGGGGTTCGCTTCACCCCTCCACTTT. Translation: CASTGGFASPLHF.

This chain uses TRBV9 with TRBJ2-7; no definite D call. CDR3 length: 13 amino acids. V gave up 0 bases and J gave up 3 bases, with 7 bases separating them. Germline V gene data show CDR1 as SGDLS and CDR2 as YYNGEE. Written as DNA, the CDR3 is TGTGCCAGCAGCGTAGGCGGCAACTACGAGCAGTACTTC. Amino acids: CASSVGGNYEQYF.

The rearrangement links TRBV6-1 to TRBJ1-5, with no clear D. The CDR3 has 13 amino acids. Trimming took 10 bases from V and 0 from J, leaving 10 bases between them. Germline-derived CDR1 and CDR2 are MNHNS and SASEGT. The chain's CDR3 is CATAPNSNQPQHF. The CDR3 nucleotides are TGTGCCACTGCCCCCAATAGCAATCAGCCCCAGCATTTT.

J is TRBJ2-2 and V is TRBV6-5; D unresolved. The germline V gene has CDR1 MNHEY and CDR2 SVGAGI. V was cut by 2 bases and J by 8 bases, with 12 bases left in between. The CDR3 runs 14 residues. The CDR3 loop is CASSYRLGLGELFF. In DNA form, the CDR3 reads TGTGCCAGCAGTTACCGATTAGGGTTGGGGGAGCTGTTTTTT.